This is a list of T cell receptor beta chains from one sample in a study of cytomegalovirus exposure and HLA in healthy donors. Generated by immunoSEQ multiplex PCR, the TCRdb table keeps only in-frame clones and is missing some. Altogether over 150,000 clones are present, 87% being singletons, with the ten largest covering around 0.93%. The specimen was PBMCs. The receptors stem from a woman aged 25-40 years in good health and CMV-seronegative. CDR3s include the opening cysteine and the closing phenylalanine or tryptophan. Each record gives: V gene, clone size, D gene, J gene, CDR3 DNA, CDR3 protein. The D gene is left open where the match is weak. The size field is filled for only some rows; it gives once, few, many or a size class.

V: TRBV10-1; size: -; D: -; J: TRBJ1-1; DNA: TGCGCCAGCAGTCGTATGGTTAGCGATGAAGCTTTCTTT; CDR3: CASSRMVSDEAFF
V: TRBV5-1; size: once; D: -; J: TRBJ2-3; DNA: TGCGCCAGCAGCGGACTAAGGCGCGCAGATACGCAGTATTTT; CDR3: CASSGLRRADTQYF
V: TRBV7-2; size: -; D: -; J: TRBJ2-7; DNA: TGTGCCAGCAGCTTGGAGGCCCGATCCCCCTACGAGCAGTACTTC; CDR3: CASSLEARSPYEQYF
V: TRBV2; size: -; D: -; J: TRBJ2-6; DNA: TGTGCCAGCAGGCCAAACGTGGGGGCTTTCTCTGGGGCCAACGTCCTGACTTTC; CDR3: CASRPNVGAFSGANVLTF
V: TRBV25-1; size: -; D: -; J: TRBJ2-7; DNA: TGTGCCAGCTGTTCTGACAGGTCTGGGGAGCAGTACTTC; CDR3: CASCSDRSGEQYF
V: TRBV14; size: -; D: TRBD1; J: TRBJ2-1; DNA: TGTGCCAGCAGCCGGACAGGGGGCGCGGGTAATGAGCAGTTCTTC; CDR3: CASSRTGGAGNEQFF
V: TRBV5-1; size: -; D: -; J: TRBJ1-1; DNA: TGCGCCAGCAGCTTGGTTGACCGACGACAGGTACCGAACACTGAAGCTTTCTTT; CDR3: CASSLVDRRQVPNTEAFF
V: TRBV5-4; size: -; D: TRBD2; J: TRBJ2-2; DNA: TGTGCCAGCAGCTTCACAAGCGGGAGGGCGTTCGGGGAGCTGTTTTTT; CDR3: CASSFTSGRAFGELFF
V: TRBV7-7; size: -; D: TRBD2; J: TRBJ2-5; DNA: TGTGCCAGCAGCCCTTACGGACTAGCGGGGCAAGAGACCCAGTACTTC; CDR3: CASSPYGLAGQETQYF
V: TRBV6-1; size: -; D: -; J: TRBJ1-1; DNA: TGTGCCAGCAGTGAACAGGCTTACACTGAAGTTTTCTTT; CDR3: CASSEQAYTEVFF
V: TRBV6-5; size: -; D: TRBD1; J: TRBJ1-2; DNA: TGTGCCAGCAGTCCCGACAGGGGCCCGTCGGGGGGCTACACCTTC; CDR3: CASSPDRGPSGGYTF
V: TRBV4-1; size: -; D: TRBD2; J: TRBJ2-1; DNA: TGCGCCAGTAAAGCGGGGGGGGCATTAGAGCAGTTCTTC; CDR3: CASKAGGALEQFF
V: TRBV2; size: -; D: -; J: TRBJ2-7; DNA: TGTGCCAGCCTGGACGGGAGCCCCTTTTTTTACGAGCAGTACTTC; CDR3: CASLDGSPFFYEQYF
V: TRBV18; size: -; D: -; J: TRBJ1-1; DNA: TGTGCCAGCTCACCACCTTTTAGCTCTGAAGCTTTCTTT; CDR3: CASSPPFSSEAFF
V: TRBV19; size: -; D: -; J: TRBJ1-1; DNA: TGTGCCAGTAGCCAAGAGAGGATGAACACTGAAGCTTTCTTT; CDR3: CASSQERMNTEAFF
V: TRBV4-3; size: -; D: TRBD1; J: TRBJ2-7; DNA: TGCGCCAGCAGCCAAAACTTAGGGGGCGCCGGGGACGAGCAGTACTTC; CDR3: CASSQNLGGAGDEQYF
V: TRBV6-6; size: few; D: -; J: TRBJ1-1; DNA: TGTGCCAGCAGTTATCCAGCGGGGGGTAACACTGAAGCTTTCTTT; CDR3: CASSYPAGGNTEAFF
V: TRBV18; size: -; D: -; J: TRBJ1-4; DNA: TGTGCCAGCTCATCCAGACGGGGAACTAATGAAAAACTGTTTTTT; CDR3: CASSSRRGTNEKLFF
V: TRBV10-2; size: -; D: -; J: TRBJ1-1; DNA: TGCGCCAGCAGTGAACCTTACAGGGTGAACACTGAAGCTTTCTTT; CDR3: CASSEPYRVNTEAFF
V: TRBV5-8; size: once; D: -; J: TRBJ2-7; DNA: TGTGCCGGTGGTCTAGCAGGAAACTACGAGCAGTACTTC; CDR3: CAGGLAGNYEQYF
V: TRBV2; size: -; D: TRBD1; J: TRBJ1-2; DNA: TGTGCCAGCAGTGAAGCGGGACAGGGGGCGCTTGGCTACACCTTC; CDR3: CASSEAGQGALGYTF
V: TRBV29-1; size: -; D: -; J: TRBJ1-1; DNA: TGCAGCGTTCGGTCGGGACAAAGGGCTGAAGCTTTCTTT; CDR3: CSVRSGQRAEAFF
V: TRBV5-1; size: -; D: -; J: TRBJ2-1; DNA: TGCGCCAGCAGCTCGATACCGGGACTCTACAATGAGCAGTTCTTC; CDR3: CASSSIPGLYNEQFF
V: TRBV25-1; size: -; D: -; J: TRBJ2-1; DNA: TGTGCCAGCAGCCTCCACTTAGGGAGCTCCTACAATGAGCAGTTCTTC; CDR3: CASSLHLGSSYNEQFF
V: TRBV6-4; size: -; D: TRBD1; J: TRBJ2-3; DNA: TGTGCCAGCGGCCCGGGACAGGGTGTGTTAGATACGCAGTATTTT; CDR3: CASGPGQGVLDTQYF
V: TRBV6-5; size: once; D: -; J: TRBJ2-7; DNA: TGTGCCAGCAGTTCCGTCGGTAGCTCCTACGAGCAGTACTTC; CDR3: CASSSVGSSYEQYF
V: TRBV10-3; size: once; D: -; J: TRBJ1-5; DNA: TGTGCCATCAGTGTAAGACTTGAGAATCAGCCCCAGCATTTT; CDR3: CAISVRLENQPQHF
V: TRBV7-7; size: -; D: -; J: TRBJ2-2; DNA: TGTGCCAGCAGCCGACGGGGGGCGCGGGACGGGGAGCTGTTTTTT; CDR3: CASSRRGARDGELFF
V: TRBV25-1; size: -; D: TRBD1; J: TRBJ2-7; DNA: TGTGCCAGCAGTGAAACAGGGACAGGGAGGTGGTCCTACGAGCAGTACTTC; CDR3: CASSETGTGRWSYEQYF